This T cell receptor (beta chain) was sequenced for a study of CD8+ T cells in alopecia areata. Described treatment: oral pan-JAK inhibitor, 5-10 mg twice daily. Alopecia areata patients had lesional scalp punch biopsies and peripheral blood taken from them. Sequencing used cDNA as its template, made by extracting RNA and reverse transcribing it. Clones were sequenced by immunoSEQ multiplex PCR, and TCRdb holds only the in-frame ones, with some missing. The top ten clones hold about a sixth of a sample with about 6,900 clones, about two thirds of them seen once. V gave up 3 bases and J gave up 3 bases, with 6 bases separating them. Germline V gene data show CDR1 as SEHNR and CDR2 as FQNEAQ (reference sequence). This CDR3 is built from 13 residues.

The sample consisted of skin, taken at week 4, from a patient treated with tofacitinib. The clonotype comes from a human donor with alopecia areata. This chain links TRBV7-9 with TRBJ2-1; TRBD1 might be the D (6 bases). The CDR3 nucleotides are TGTGCCAGCAGCTTGACAGGCTACAATGAGCAGTTCTTC. Translated: CASSLTGYNEQFF.